This T cell receptor beta chain was captured by sequencing in a study of shared clonotypes between healthy human individuals. Study-level points and caveats: Generally, estimated richness proved larger in naive subsets than it did in memory subsets.

CD45RO-negative CD8 cells positively selected for CCR7 made up the naive population, which excluded terminally differentiated effector memory CD45RA+ cells. Worth noting for this clone: What it binds is unknown.

The CDR3 length is 15 residues. V gave up 1 base and J gave up 0 bases, with 9 bases separating them. Per the germline V gene, CDR1 is SNHLY and CDR2 is FYNNEI. A roughly 220 ng quantity of DNA, roughly 32,000 T cell genomes, went into the sorted-subset replicate PCRs. Produced via immunoSEQ multiplex PCR; TCRdb's table is partial and in-frame only. The sample includes around 550,000 clones, approximately 95% seen only once; the top ten take over 0.09%. The sequence derives from a woman in her thirties in good health. The chain combines TRBV2 with TRBJ1-2; TRBD1 might be the D (5 bases). Sequenced input: naive CD8+ T cells sorted from blood. This CDR3 reads CASSEGAGPNYGYTF. The CDR3 DNA sequence: TGTGCCAGCAGTGAAGGGGCAGGGCCTAACTATGGCTACACCTTC.